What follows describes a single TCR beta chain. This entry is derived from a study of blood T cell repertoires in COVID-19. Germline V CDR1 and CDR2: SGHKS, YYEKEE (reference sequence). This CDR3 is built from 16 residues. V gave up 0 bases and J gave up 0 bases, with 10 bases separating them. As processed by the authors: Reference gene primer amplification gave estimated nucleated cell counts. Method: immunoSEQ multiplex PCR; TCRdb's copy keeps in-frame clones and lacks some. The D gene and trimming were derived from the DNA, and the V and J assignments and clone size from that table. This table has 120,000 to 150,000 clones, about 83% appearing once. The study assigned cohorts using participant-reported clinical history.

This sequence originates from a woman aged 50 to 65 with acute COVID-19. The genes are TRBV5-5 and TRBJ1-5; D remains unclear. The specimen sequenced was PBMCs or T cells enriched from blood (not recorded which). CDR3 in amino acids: CASSLEFRGSNQPQHF. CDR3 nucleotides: TGTGCCAGCAGCTTGGAGTTCCGGGGTAGCAATCAGCCCCAGCATTTT.